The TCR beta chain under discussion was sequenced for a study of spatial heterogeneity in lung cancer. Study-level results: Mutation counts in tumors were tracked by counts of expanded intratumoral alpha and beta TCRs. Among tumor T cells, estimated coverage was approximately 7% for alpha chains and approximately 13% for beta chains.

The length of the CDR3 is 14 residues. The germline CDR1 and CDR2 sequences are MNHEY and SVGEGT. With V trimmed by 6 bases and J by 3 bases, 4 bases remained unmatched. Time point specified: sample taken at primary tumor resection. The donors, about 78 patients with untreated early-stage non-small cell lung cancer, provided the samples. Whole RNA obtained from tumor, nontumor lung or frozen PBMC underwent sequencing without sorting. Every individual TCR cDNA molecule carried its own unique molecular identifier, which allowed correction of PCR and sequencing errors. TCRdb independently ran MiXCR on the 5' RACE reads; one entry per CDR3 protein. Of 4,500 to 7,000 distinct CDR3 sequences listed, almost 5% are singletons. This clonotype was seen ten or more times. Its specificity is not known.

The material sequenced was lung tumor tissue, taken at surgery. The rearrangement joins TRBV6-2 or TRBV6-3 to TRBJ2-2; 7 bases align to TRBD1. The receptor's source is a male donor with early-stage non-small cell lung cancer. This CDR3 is CASRVTGDTGELFF. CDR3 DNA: TGTGCCAGCAGAGTTACAGGGGACACCGGGGAGCTGTTTTTT.